The 29 T cell receptor beta chains below were found in one sample sequenced in a study of quantifying T cell responses using KT2 cells. As for the study in general: cDNA was made from DNase-treated RNA using alpha and beta constant primers.

Each cDNA got a UMI-containing oligo ligated at its 3' end. First-round PCR used three to five cycles and beta primers RC1.1 and RC1.2 covering TRBC1 and TRBC2. TCRdb redid the calling of the UMI-ligation and nested PCR reads with MiXCR, one entry per CDR3 protein. The repertoire holds 40,000 to 55,000 distinct CDR3 sequences, 11% seen once, with roughly a tenth in the top ten. The sequencing sample was made of PBMCs spiked with cells of the T cell clone KT2. These receptor sequences come from a human donor.

This clonotype has a handful of counts. The J gene is TRBJ2-1, the V gene TRBV20-1; D unresolved. This CDR3 is 13 amino acids long. V was clipped by 6 bases and J by 5 bases, with 14 bases between them. Germline V gene sequence: CDR1 DFQATT, CDR2 SNEGSKA (reference sequence). The CDR3 here is CSARLRLDNEQFF. The CDR3 DNA reads TGCAGTGCCCGTCTACGTCTAGACAATGAGCAGTTCTTC.

This sequence joins TRBV20-1 and TRBJ2-7, with D hard to call. Germline CDR1 and CDR2: DFQATT and SNEGSKA (reference sequence). There are 15 residues in the CDR3. Trimming cost V 3 bases and J 2 bases, with 17 bases left between them. CDR3 sequence reads: CSASADVSKAYEQYF. CDR3 DNA: TGCAGTGCTAGTGCCGACGTATCAAAGGCCTACGAGCAGTACTTC.

The chain has TRBV7-3 and TRBJ2-3; D is ambiguous. The CDR3 contains 15 residues. Trimming took 5 bases from V and 3 from J, leaving 15 bases between them. Germline assignment: CDR1 SGHTA and CDR2 FQGTGA. The CDR3 DNA is TGTGCCAGCAGCCGACGACGCGTAGCAACAGATACGCAGTATTTT. This encodes CASSRRRVATDTQYF.

V usage is TRBV12-3 or TRBV12-4 and J usage is TRBJ2-2; 7 bases match TRBD1. Trimming took 6 bases from V and 5 from J; bases not matched to a gene: 9. The CDR3 runs 15 residues. The CDR3 nucleotides read TGTGCCAGCAGCCCCAACAGGGGTACGACCGGGGAGCTGTTTTTT. Residues: CASSPNRGTTGELFF.

The V call is TRBV4-2, the J call TRBJ1-2; 7 nucleotides line up with TRBD1. CDR3 length: 14 amino acids. With 0 bases clipped from V and 3 bases from J, the junction kept 1 base outside the gene matches. Germline V gene lookup returns CDR1 LGHNA and CDR2 YNFKEQ. The CDR3 loop reads CASSQEQGDYGYTF. CDR3 DNA sequence: TGTGCCAGCAGCCAAGAGCAGGGGGACTATGGCTACACCTTC.

This clonotype was found a few times. The CDR3 nucleotides are TGTGCTAGTGGTTTGGTACTAGGACAGCGGTTGAACACTGAAGCTTTCTTT. Translation gives CASGLVLGQRLNTEAFF. The chain is built from TRBV12-5 and TRBJ1-1, with a tentative D call TRBD1 (6 bases). CDR3 length: 17 residues. Trimming pared 0 bases from V and 0 bases from J, leaving 14 bases between. Germline V gives CDR1 LGHNT, CDR2 FRNRAP.

This clonotype was observed a few times. The DNA of the CDR3 is TGTGCCATTTGGCCAGGTCCAGAGAAGAACACTGAAGCTTTCTTT. It is translated as CAIWPGPEKNTEAFF. The chain links TRBV10-3 to TRBJ1-1; D remains unclear. CDR1 is ENHRY and CDR2 is SYGVKD in the germline V gene. The CDR3 spans 15 residues. V was cut by 9 bases and J by 1 base, with 18 bases left in between.

The chain has TRBV30 and TRBJ1-2; D may be TRBD1 (6 bases). The CDR3 totals 12 residues. Trimming cost V 3 bases and J 8 bases, with 13 bases left between them. The germline CDR1 and CDR2 sequences are GTSNPN and SVGIG (reference sequence). The CDR3 nucleotides are TGTGCCTGGAGCGCACAGGGTTCGGGCTACACCTTC. Encoded protein: CAWSAQGSGYTF.

This clonotype was observed many times. V and J are TRBV12-3 or TRBV12-4 and TRBJ2-4; TRBD2 matches 9 bases. This CDR3 has 18 amino acids. Losses at the gene ends were 5 bases for V and 1 base for J; bases not matched to a gene: 12. The CDR3 DNA reads as TGTGCCAGCAGTGGAGCGGGAGGATGGTACCCTGCCAAAAACATTCAGTACTTC. It is translated as CASSGAGGWYPAKNIQYF.

This clonotype was seen more than once but under ten times. CDR3 protein: CASSGRRINEKLFF. The CDR3 DNA follows: TGTGCCAGCAGTGGCCGACGGATTAATGAAAAACTGTTTTTT. The genes are TRBV2 and TRBJ1-4; D not resolved. V was shortened by 4 bases and J by 4 bases, with 10 bases between the two germline ends. This CDR3 is 14 amino acids long. CDR1 SNHLY and CDR2 FYNNEI come from the germline V gene.

J is TRBJ2-5 and V is TRBV14, with 9 bases lining up with TRBD1. The J segment lost 5 bases and the V segment lost 0 bases, leaving 4 bases of the junction unmatched. Germline loops: CDR1 SGHDN, CDR2 FVKESK. This CDR3 has 15 amino acids. The CDR3 here is CASSQEGDRVETQYF. CDR3 in DNA: TGTGCCAGCAGCCAAGAGGGGGACAGGGTGGAGACCCAGTACTTC.

This clonotype was observed many times. V is TRBV5-1 and J is TRBJ2-5, with TRBD1 matching over 9 bases. This CDR3 has 15 amino acids. Germline V CDR1 and CDR2: SGHRS, YFSETQ. V dropped 3 bases and J dropped 2; count of bases not matched to a gene: 5. The CDR3 protein is CASSSGQGSQETQYF. In DNA, the CDR3 is TGCGCCAGCAGCTCAGGACAGGGGTCACAAGAGACCCAGTACTTC.

As regards this clonotype: A much larger clonotype is one base distant, so this may be a read error. V gene TRBV4-2 combines with J gene TRBJ2-1, with TRBD2 matching 7 bases. There are 14 residues in the CDR3. Germline CDR1 and CDR2: LGHNA and YNFKEQ. CDR3 in DNA: TGTGCCAGCGGCCAAGGACGGGGGGTCGATGAGCAGTTCTTC. It encodes CASGQGRGVDEQFF.

This chain connects TRBV12-3 or TRBV12-4 to TRBJ1-1; TRBD1 is a possible D gene (6 bases). V was cut by 1 base and J by 10 bases, with 22 bases left in between. The CDR3 extends over 16 amino acids. CDR3 sequence: CASSLGRDQGREGAFF. As DNA, the CDR3 is TGTGCCAGCAGTTTAGGGAGGGACCAGGGGAGAGAGGGAGCTTTCTTT.

V gene TRBV14 combines with J gene TRBJ2-1, with a possible D match to TRBD1 (5 bases). V lost 0 bases and J 15 bases, leaving 12 bases between the germline ends. CDR3 size: 12 residues. Germline V gene lookup returns CDR1 SGHDN and CDR2 FVKESK. CDR3 protein: CASSQDGATGFF. The CDR3 coding sequence is TGTGCCAGCAGCCAAGATGGGGCGACGGGGTTCTTC.

This clonotype was detected many times. The chain links TRBV6-2 or TRBV6-3 to TRBJ2-3; 9 nucleotides align to TRBD2. This CDR3 is built from 17 residues. Germline V lookup: CDR1 MNHEY, CDR2 SVGEGT. The ends lost 6 bases at V and 1 base at J; junction bases unmatched: 11. In DNA, the CDR3 is TGTGCCAGCAGAGAGCGGGGCGGGAGGGCCGGCACAGATACGCAGTATTTT. The encoded protein is CASRERGGRAGTDTQYF.

This clonotype was observed a few times. The V and J genes are TRBV19 and TRBJ2-7, with D unresolved. V lost 1 base and J 5 bases, leaving 6 bases between the germline ends. The CDR3 runs to 12 residues. Germline V CDR1 and CDR2: LNHDA, SQIVND (reference sequence). The DNA of the CDR3 is TGTGCCAGTAGTATAGGCGGAAACGAGCAGTACTTC. It is translated as CASSIGGNEQYF.

Many counts were recorded for this clonotype. The rearrangement links TRBV7-8 to TRBJ2-5; D might be TRBD2 (7 bases). The V gene's germline CDR1 is SGHVS and CDR2 FQNEAQ. V was clipped by 5 bases and J by 5 bases, with 15 bases between them. The CDR3 is 14 amino acids. CDR3 amino acids: CASSRGEGVETQYF. DNA of the CDR3: TGTGCCAGCAGCCGAGGGGAGGGGGTGGAGACCCAGTACTTC.

The table lists this clonotype with a few counts. The CDR3 sequence is CASSLVGRYGYTF. CDR3 in DNA: TGTGCCAGCAGTTTAGTAGGGAGGTATGGCTACACCTTC. This chain uses TRBV12-3 or TRBV12-4 with TRBJ1-2; no clear D. This CDR3 is built from 13 residues. With 1 base removed from V and 5 bases from J, the gap between germline ends came to 8 bases.

This clonotype was counted at least ten times. The chain has TRBV7-2 and TRBJ2-5, with unresolved D. This CDR3 comprises 13 residues. The germline gives CDR1 SGHTA, CDR2 FQGNSA. V was shortened by 6 bases and J by 6 bases, with 14 bases between the two germline ends. DNA for the CDR3: TGTGCCAGCAGTCCCGACGGTTCTAAGACCCAGTACTTC. It yields the protein CASSPDGSKTQYF.

At least ten counts were recorded for this clonotype. A read error may produce the germline difference seen at one junction end. The chain combines TRBV7-7 with TRBJ1-4; 11 bases line up with TRBD1. Germline V gene sequence: CDR1 SSHAT, CDR2 FNYEAQ (reference sequence). The CDR3 is made up of 16 amino acids. CDR3 nucleotides: TGTGCTAGCAGCCCCGGGACAGGGGGACATATTGAAAAACTGTTTTTT. It specifies CASSPGTGGHIEKLFF.

The chain couples TRBV27 to TRBJ1-1, with TRBD1 matching over 8 bases. The CDR3 is 15 residues long. Germline trimming cut 4 bases from V and 5 bases from J; bases unmatched to any gene: 9. In germline, CDR1 is MNHEY, CDR2 SMNVEV (reference sequence). The DNA for the CDR3 is TGTGCCAGCAGTTCAGGGCCGAGGACAGGGACTGAAGCTTTCTTT. As protein: CASSSGPRTGTEAFF.

This clonotype occurred a few times. The chain is built from TRBV20-1 and TRBJ2-1; the match to TRBD2 covers 8 bases. Germline CDR1 DFQATT, CDR2 SNEGSKA (reference sequence). The CDR3 spans 16 residues. V was pared by 0 bases and J by 5 bases, with 9 bases of the junction left unmatched. The CDR3 DNA sequence: TGCAGTGCTAGAGATTCGCGGGGGGCCTCTGACAATGAGCAGTTCTTC. It codes for CSARDSRGASDNEQFF.

This clonotype was counted ten times or more. The gene calls are TRBV7-2 and TRBJ2-1; 9 nucleotides line up with TRBD1. CDR3 length: 15 amino acids. From germline, CDR1 is SGHTA and CDR2 FQGNSA. Unmatched junction bases numbered 8, after V lost 5 bases and J lost 6 bases. The chain's CDR3 is CASSPGQGTINEQFF. CDR3 DNA: TGTGCCAGCAGCCCAGGACAGGGGACCATCAATGAGCAGTTCTTC.

This clonotype was seen many times. The rearrangement links TRBV4-3 to TRBJ1-2; D is uncertain. V was cut by 4 bases and J by 6 bases, with 24 bases left in between. CDR3 size: 17 residues. From germline, CDR1 is LGHNA and CDR2 YSLEER. This CDR3 reads CASSLTTRVLADDGYTF. Written as DNA, the CDR3 is TGCGCCAGCAGCCTCACCACCCGGGTTCTGGCTGACGATGGCTACACCTTC.

This clonotype was recorded at least ten times. The CDR3: CASSYSWTGASYEQYF. The CDR3, as DNA: TGTGCCAGCAGTTACTCGTGGACAGGGGCCTCCTACGAGCAGTACTTC. This chain links TRBV6-5 with TRBJ2-7, with 9 positions matching TRBD1. J lost 0 bases, V lost 0 bases, and 3 bases had no gene match. The CDR3 has 16 amino acids. Germline loops: CDR1 MNHEY, CDR2 SVGAGI.

This clonotype was seen repeatedly, ten times or more. The V call is TRBV6-2 or TRBV6-3, the J call TRBJ2-3; D gene ambiguous. The CDR3 contains 16 residues. V was pared by 0 bases and J by 7 bases, with 17 bases between. The germline gives CDR1 MNHEY, CDR2 SVGEGT. CDR3 protein: CASSYSGRANSNTQYF. CDR3 DNA: TGTGCCAGCAGTTACTCAGGTCGGGCGAATTCAAATACGCAGTATTTT.

This clonotype was found a few times. V usage is TRBV5-1 and J usage is TRBJ2-3; 12 nucleotides line up with TRBD2. This CDR3 is 16 amino acids long. V gave up 3 bases and J gave up 8 bases; unmatched junction bases: 10. CDR1 SGHRS and CDR2 YFSETQ come from the germline V gene. The CDR3, as DNA: TGCGCCAGCAGCTCAACTAGCGGGGGGATTAGGGGTACGCAGTATTTT. This translates into CASSSTSGGIRGTQYF. Full variable domain (outside the CDR3, taken from reference TRBV5-1 and TRBJ2-3): KAGVTQTPRYLIKTRGQQVTLSCSPISGHRSVSWYQQTPGQGLQFLFEYFSETQRNKGNFPGRFSGRQFSNSRSEMNVSTLELGDSALYLCASSSTSGGIRGTQYFGPGTRLTVL.

The chain joins TRBV5-1 to TRBJ2-1, with D possibly matching TRBD2 (6 bases). V was clipped by 1 base and J by 5 bases, with 13 bases between them. Per the germline V gene, CDR1 is SGHRS and CDR2 is YFSETQ. CDR3 length equals 15 residues. The CDR3: CASSLFGDFHNEQFF. The CDR3 DNA reads TGCGCCAGCAGCTTGTTTGGGGACTTTCACAATGAGCAGTTCTTC.